The 8 T cell receptor beta chains reported below all come from one sample, sequenced in a study of blood T cell repertoires in COVID-19. Using immunoSEQ multiplex PCR, the repertoire was profiled, and TCRdb retains in-frame clones only, with some absent. The sample holds roughly 200,000 clones, approximately 86% seen once. Sequenced sample: PBMCs or T cells enriched from blood (not recorded which). The source is a woman in her thirties or forties with acute COVID-19.

This clone was observed a single time. The gene calls are TRBV12-3 or TRBV12-4 and TRBJ2-5; D is undetermined. This CDR3 contains 13 residues. The ends were cut back, 5 bases at V and 5 bases at J, with 12 bases in the middle. The CDR3 sequence is CASSPLSGETQYF. The CDR3 DNA sequence: TGTGCCAGCAGTCCCCTCAGTGGCGAGACCCAGTACTTC.

This clone occurred once. This sequence joins TRBV2 and TRBJ2-7; D may be TRBD2 (6 bases). V was clipped by 3 bases and J by 7 bases, with 16 bases between them. CDR1 is SNHLY, CDR2 FYNNEI, per germline. This CDR3 has 14 amino acids. The DNA of the CDR3 is TGTGCCAGCAGTGACGGCGCGGGGATGGGAGAGCAGTACTTC. Its translation is CASSDGAGMGEQYF.

J is TRBJ2-3 and V is TRBV30, with D possibly matching TRBD2 (5 bases). Trimming stripped 0 bases from V and 2 bases from J, with 9 bases between. This CDR3 has 14 amino acids. Germline V gene data show CDR1 as GTSNPN and CDR2 as SVGIG (reference sequence). CDR3 DNA: TGTGCCTGGAGTGTGGGAGCGAACACAGATACGCAGTATTTT. Translation: CAWSVGANTDTQYF.

Points on this clone: The germline gene is not matched at one end of the junction; a read error may be the cause. The chain links TRBV7-9 to TRBJ2-7; TRBD1 agrees at 7 bases. This CDR3 is built from 16 residues. In germline, CDR1 is SEHNR, CDR2 FQNEAQ (reference sequence). The CDR3 spells CASSLAGGRTGTILGF. The DNA of the CDR3 is TGTGCCAGCAGCTTAGCAGGTGGCCGGACAGGCACGATATTGGGATTC.

The chain has TRBV27 and TRBJ2-1; tentatively, D is TRBD1 (5 bases). Trimming pared 7 bases from V and 8 bases from J, leaving 21 bases between. The CDR3 is 15 amino acids. Germline V gives CDR1 MNHEY, CDR2 SMNVEV (reference sequence). DNA for the CDR3: TGTGCCAGCAAATCAGGGCCCCCTGGGAACCATGAGCAGTTCTTC. As protein: CASKSGPPGNHEQFF.

Only one count was recorded for this clone. The rearrangement uses TRBV24-1 and TRBJ1-6, with TRBD1 matching over 10 bases. CDR3 length: 15 amino acids. Germline V gene data show CDR1 as KGHDR and CDR2 as SFDVKD. J gave up 7 bases and V 5 bases, and 4 bases lay outside the gene matches. The CDR3 DNA reads as TGTGCCACCAGTGCGGGACAGGGGAAAAATTCACCCCTCCACTTT. Translated, it gives CATSAGQGKNSPLHF.

The rearrangement joins TRBV7-2 to TRBJ1-5; D remains unclear. Germline V gene lookup returns CDR1 SGHTA and CDR2 FQGNSA. The V end lost 5 bases, the J end lost 0 bases, and 5 bases lay between the germline ends. The CDR3 spans 13 residues. CDR3 loop: CASSPNSNQPQHF. The DNA for the CDR3 is TGTGCCAGCAGCCCAAATAGCAATCAGCCCCAGCATTTT. Together with reference TRBV7-2 and TRBJ1-5, the CDR3 gives the full variable domain: GAGVSQSPSNKVTEKGKDVELRCDPISGHTALYWYRQSLGQGLEFLIYFQGNSAPDKSGLPSDRFSAERTGGSVSTLTIQRTQQEDSAVYLCASSPNSNQPQHFGDGTRLSIL.

This sequence joins TRBV28 and TRBJ2-5, with 11 bases lining up with TRBD1. The CDR3 runs to 16 residues. Germline trimming cut 6 bases from V and 2 bases from J; bases unmatched to any gene: 8. Per germline, CDR1 MDHEN and CDR2 SYDVKM. The DNA for the CDR3 is TGTGCCAGCAGGTCTGGGACAGGGGGGGGTCAAGAGACCCAGTACTTC. This translates into CASRSGTGGGQETQYF.